Listed here are 13 T cell receptor beta chains from one sample, sequenced in a study of T cells after posttransplantation cyclophosphamide. Profiled with immunoSEQ multiplex PCR; TCRdb holds only in-frame clones, not every one. The sample lists approximately 23,000 clones, approximately 97% seen once, with about 0.13% in the top ten. The naive gate required viable CD3+CD4+ or CD3+CD8+ cells with CCR7+CD45RA+CD45RO-CD95-CD27+CD28+ phenotype. The sample taken for sequencing was naive CD4+ T cells sorted from PBMCs. Receptors were obtained from a man aged 45-65 years in good health, CMV-negative, and a related stem cell transplant donor.

The rearrangement joins TRBV5-4 to TRBJ2-5; the D is unclear. The CDR3 covers 11 residues. Germline V gene data show CDR1 as SGHNT and CDR2 as YYREEE (reference sequence). V was shortened by 1 base and J by 5 bases, with 3 bases between the two germline ends. The CDR3 sequence: CASSLYETQYF. As DNA, the CDR3 is TGTGCCAGCAGCTTGTATGAGACCCAGTACTTC.

The J gene is TRBJ1-1, the V gene TRBV19, with TRBD1 identical over 9 bases. Germline V gene lookup returns CDR1 LNHDA and CDR2 SQIVND (reference sequence). The CDR3 runs to 17 residues. Trimming removed 4 bases from V and 1 base from J; junction bases left unmatched: 10. The CDR3 sequence: CASSTAGQGFRNTEAFF. CDR3 nucleotide sequence: TGTGCCAGTAGTACCGCTGGACAGGGGTTTAGGAACACTGAAGCTTTCTTT.

The CDR3 DNA follows: TGTGCCAGCAGTCCCCTCGGGGAAGGCGAGCAGTACTTC. It encodes CASSPLGEGEQYF. The V gene is TRBV6-1, the J gene TRBJ2-7, with D maybe TRBD2 (5 bases). Trimming removed 5 bases at V and 6 bases at J, with 14 bases between. Germline lookup yields CDR1 MNHNS and CDR2 SASEGT. There are 13 residues in the CDR3.

This clone has a single count. J is TRBJ1-2 and V is TRBV5-4, with a weak D call TRBD1 (5 bases). The CDR3 extends over 14 amino acids. Trimming pared 0 bases from V and 4 bases from J, leaving 10 bases between. Germline V gene lookup returns CDR1 SGHNT and CDR2 YYREEE (reference sequence). CDR3 loop: CASSLGGAIYGYTF. DNA of the CDR3: TGTGCCAGCAGCTTGGGCGGGGCAATCTATGGCTACACCTTC.

The rearrangement links TRBV29-1 to TRBJ1-5; D is ambiguous. Germline CDR1 reads SQVTM; CDR2 reads ANQGSEA. V lost 5 bases and J 7 bases, leaving 15 bases between the germline ends. This CDR3 comprises 13 residues. CDR3 nucleotides: TGCAGCGTTCTATCGAAACTAGGGCAGCCCCAGCATTTT. Translation gives CSVLSKLGQPQHF.

This chain joins TRBV2 and TRBJ2-2, with TRBD1 matching 10 bases. Germline CDR1 reads SNHLY; CDR2 reads FYNNEI. The V segment lost 8 bases and the J segment 0 bases; nucleotides outside the gene matches: 12. This CDR3 contains 18 residues. The chain's CDR3 is CASRGSSGTGANTGELFF. The CDR3 DNA reads TGTGCCAGCCGCGGCTCTTCCGGGACAGGGGCGAACACCGGGGAGCTGTTTTTT.

The V call is TRBV6-6, the J call TRBJ1-2; maybe TRBD1 (6 bases). V lost 8 bases, J lost 2 bases, and 21 bases lay in between. Germline V gives CDR1 MNHNY, CDR2 SVGAGI (reference sequence). This CDR3 spans 16 amino acids. Here the CDR3 DNA reads TGTGCCAGCGCCCCCGCAGGACAGCAGAGAAACTATGGCTACACCTTC. Residues: CASAPAGQQRNYGYTF.

The gene calls are TRBV7-7 and TRBJ1-1, with TRBD1 identical over 9 bases. CDR1 and CDR2 (germline): SSHAT, FNYEAQ (reference sequence). The CDR3 covers 13 residues. V dropped 3 bases and J dropped 6; count of bases not matched to a gene: 2. CDR3 protein: CASSLTGGSEAFF. The CDR3, as DNA: TGTGCCAGCAGCTTGACAGGGGGTTCTGAAGCTTTCTTT.

CDR3 DNA sequence: TGTGCCAGCAGCCTCGGGACAGCGATAGGCTACACCTTC. It translates to CASSLGTAIGYTF. The rearrangement joins TRBV6-5 to TRBJ1-2; 7 positions agree with TRBD1. Germline V gives CDR1 MNHEY, CDR2 SVGAGI. V gave up 6 bases and J gave up 8 bases; unmatched junction bases: 9. The CDR3 sequence is 13 residues long.

The J gene is TRBJ2-1, the V gene TRBV7-3; 9 positions match TRBD2. J gave up 1 base and V 4 bases, and 2 bases lay outside the gene matches. This CDR3 spans 15 amino acids. Germline CDR1 SGHTA, CDR2 FQGTGA. The CDR3 nucleotides are TGTGCCAGCAGCTCGACTAGCGGATCCTACAATGAGCAGTTCTTC. Protein product: CASSSTSGSYNEQFF.

The genes are TRBV5-1 and TRBJ2-1; 8 nucleotides align to TRBD1. This CDR3 has 15 amino acids. Germline V gene data show CDR1 as SGHRS and CDR2 as YFSETQ. The junction had 5 bases not matched to a gene; V was cut back by 0 bases and J by 6 bases. CDR3 in DNA: TGCGCCAGCAGCTTGGTTCAGGGGGCGCGCAATGAGCAGTTCTTC. Its translation: CASSLVQGARNEQFF.

This clone was seen once. V usage is TRBV27 and J usage is TRBJ2-7; 10 bases align to TRBD2. Per germline, CDR1 MNHEY and CDR2 SMNVEV (reference sequence). This CDR3 region has 18 residues. Germline trimming cut 1 base from V and 1 base from J; bases unmatched to any gene: 10. This CDR3 is CASSLFQREGRFSYEQYF. The CDR3 coding sequence is TGTGCCAGCAGTTTATTCCAGCGGGAGGGCCGTTTTTCCTACGAGCAGTACTTC.

The chain combines TRBV4-1 with TRBJ2-1; 8 bases align to TRBD2. This CDR3 has 18 amino acids. From germline, CDR1 is MGHRA and CDR2 YSYEKL. The V and J ends lost 4 bases and 0 bases, in that order; junction bases with no gene match: 11. The CDR3 DNA is TGCGCCAGCAGCCGTGGGAGCGGGAGAGAAAGCTCCTACAATGAGCAGTTCTTC. This gives the protein CASSRGSGRESSYNEQFF.